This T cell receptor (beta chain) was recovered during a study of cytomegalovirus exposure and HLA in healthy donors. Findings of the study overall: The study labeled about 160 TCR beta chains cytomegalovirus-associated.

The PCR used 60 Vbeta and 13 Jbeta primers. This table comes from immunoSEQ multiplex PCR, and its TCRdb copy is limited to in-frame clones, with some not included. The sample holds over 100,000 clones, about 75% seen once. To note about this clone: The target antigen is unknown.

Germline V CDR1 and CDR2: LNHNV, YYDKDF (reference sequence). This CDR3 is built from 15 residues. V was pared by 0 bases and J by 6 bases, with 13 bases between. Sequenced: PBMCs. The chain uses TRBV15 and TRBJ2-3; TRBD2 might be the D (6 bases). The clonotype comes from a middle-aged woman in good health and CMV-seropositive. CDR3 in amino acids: CATSRDQGGWDTQYF. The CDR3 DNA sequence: TGTGCCACCAGCAGAGATCAGGGAGGTTGGGATACGCAGTATTTT.